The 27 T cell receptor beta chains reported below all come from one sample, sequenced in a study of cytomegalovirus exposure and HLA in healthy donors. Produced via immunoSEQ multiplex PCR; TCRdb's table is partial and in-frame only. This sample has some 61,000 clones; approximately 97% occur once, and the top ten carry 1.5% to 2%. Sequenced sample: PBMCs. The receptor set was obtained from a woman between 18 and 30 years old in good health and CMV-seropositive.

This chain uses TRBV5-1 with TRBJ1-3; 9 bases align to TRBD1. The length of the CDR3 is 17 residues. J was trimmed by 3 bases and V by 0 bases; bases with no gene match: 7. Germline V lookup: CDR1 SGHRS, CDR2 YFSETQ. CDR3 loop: CASSLALGQGIGNTIYF. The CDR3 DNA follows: TGCGCCAGCAGCTTGGCGTTGGGACAGGGAATTGGAAACACCATATATTTT.

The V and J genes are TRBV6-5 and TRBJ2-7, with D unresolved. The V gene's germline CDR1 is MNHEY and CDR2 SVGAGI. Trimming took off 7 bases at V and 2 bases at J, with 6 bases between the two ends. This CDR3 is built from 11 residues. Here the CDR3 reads CASNTAYEQYF. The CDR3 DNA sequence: TGTGCCAGCAACACAGCCTACGAGCAGTACTTC.

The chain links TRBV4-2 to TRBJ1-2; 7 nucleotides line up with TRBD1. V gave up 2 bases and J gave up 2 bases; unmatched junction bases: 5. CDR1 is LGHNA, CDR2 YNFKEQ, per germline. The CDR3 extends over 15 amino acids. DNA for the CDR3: TGTGCCAGCAGCCAAATCGACAGGGACAACTATGGCTACACCTTC. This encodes CASSQIDRDNYGYTF.

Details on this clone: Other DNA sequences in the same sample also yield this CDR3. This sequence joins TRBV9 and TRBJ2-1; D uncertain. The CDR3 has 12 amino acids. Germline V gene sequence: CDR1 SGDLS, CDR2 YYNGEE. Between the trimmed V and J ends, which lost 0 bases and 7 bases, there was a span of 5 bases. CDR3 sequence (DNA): TGTGCCAGCAGCGTAGAACTGAATGAGCAGTTCTTC. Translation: CASSVELNEQFF.

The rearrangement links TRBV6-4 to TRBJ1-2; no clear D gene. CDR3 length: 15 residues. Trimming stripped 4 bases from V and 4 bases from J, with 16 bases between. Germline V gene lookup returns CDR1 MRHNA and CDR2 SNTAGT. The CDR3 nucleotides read TGTGCCAGCAGTGCCGCTCGGGGAAGTGGCTATGGCTACACCTTC. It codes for CASSAARGSGYGYTF.

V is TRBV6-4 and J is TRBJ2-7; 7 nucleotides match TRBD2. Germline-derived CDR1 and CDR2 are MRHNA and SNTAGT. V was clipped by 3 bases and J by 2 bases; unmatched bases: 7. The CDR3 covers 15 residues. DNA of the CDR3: TGTGCCAGCAGTGAACGGGGGGAGGGTGCCTACGAGCAGTACTTC. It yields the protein CASSERGEGAYEQYF.

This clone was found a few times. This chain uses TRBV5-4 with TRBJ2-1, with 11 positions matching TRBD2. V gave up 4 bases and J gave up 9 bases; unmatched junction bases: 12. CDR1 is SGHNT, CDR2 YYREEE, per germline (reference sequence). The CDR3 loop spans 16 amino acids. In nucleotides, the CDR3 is TGTGCCAGCAGCGGACGAACTAGCGGGAGAATGGGTGAGCAGTTCTTC. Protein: CASSGRTSGRMGEQFF.

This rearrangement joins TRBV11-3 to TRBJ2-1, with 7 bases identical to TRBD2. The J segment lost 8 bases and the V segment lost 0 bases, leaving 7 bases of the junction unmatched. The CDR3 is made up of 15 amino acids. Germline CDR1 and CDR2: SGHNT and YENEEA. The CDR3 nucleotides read TGTGCCAGCAGCTTAGATCCTAGCGGCGCCGATGAGCAGTTCTTC. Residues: CASSLDPSGADEQFF. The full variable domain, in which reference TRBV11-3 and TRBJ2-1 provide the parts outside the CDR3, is EAGVVQSPRYKIIEKKQPVAFWCNPISGHNTLYWYLQNLGQGPELLIRYENEEAVDDSQLPKDRFSAERLKGVDSTLKIQPAELGDSAVYLCASSLDPSGADEQFFGPGTRLTVL.

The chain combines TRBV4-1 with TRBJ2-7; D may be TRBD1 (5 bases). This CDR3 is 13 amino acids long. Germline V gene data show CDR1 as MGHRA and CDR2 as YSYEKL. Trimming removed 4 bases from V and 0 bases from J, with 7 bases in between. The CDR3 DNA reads TGCGCCAGCAGCCTCAGGGTCTCCTACGAGCAGTACTTC. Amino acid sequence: CASSLRVSYEQYF.

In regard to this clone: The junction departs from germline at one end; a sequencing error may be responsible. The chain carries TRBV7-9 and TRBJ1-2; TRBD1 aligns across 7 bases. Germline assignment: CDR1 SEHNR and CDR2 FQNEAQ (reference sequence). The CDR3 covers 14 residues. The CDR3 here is CASTLQGFDYGYTF. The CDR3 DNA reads TGTGCCAGCACCTTACAGGGGTTCGACTATGGCTACACCTTC.

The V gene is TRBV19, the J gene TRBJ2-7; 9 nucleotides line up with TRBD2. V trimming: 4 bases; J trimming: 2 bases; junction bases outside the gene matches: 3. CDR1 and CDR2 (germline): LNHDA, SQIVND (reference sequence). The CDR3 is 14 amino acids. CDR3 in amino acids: CASSTASGTYEQYF. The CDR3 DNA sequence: TGTGCCAGTAGTACGGCTAGCGGGACCTACGAGCAGTACTTC.

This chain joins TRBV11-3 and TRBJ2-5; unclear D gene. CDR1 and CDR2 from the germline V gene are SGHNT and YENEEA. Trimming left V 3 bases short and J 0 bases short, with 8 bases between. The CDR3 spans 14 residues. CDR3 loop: CASSLGPNQETQYF. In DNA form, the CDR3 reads TGTGCCAGCAGCTTGGGCCCAAACCAAGAGACCCAGTACTTC.

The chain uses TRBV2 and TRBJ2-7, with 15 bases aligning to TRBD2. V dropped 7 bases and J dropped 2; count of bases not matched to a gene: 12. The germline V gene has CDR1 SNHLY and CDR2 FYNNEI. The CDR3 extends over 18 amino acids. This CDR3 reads CASITTGTSGRLAYEQYF. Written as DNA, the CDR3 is TGTGCCAGCATTACCACCGGGACTAGCGGGAGGTTGGCCTACGAGCAGTACTTC.

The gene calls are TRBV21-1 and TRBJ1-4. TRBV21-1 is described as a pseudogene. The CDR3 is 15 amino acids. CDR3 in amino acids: CASSGSGGEHEKLFF. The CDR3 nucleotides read TGTGCCAGCAGCGGGAGTGGGGGGGAGCATGAAAAACTGTTTTTT.

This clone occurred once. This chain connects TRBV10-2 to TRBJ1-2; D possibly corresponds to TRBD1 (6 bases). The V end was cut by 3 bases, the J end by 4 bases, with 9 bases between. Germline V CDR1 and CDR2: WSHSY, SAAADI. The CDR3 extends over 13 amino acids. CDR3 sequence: CASSEQGIYGYTF. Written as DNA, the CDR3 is TGCGCCAGCAGTGAACAGGGAATCTATGGCTACACCTTC.

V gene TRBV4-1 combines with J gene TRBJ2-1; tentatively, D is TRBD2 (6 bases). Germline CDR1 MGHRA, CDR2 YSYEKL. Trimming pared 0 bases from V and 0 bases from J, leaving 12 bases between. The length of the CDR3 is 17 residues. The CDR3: CASSQDRGRSSYNEQFF. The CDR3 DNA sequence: TGCGCCAGCAGCCAAGATCGAGGGAGGAGCTCCTACAATGAGCAGTTCTTC.

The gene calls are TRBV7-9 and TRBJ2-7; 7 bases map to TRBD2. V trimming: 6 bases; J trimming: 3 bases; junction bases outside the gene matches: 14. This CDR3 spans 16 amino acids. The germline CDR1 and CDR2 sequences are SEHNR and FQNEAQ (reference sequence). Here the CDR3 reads CASSPRGGSGIYEQYF. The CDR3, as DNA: TGTGCCAGCAGTCCCCGCGGGGGAAGCGGGATCTACGAGCAGTACTTC. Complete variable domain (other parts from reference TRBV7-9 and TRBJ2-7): DTGVSQNPRHKITKRGQNVTFRCDPISEHNRLYWYRQTLGQGPEFLTYFQNEAQLEKSRLLSDRFSAERPKGSFSTLEIQRTEQGDSAMYLCASSPRGGSGIYEQYFGPGTRLTVT.

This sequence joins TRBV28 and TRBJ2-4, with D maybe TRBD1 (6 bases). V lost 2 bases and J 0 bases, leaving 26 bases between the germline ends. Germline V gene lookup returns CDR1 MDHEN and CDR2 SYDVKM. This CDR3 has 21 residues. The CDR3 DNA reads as TGTGCCAGCAGTTTAGCCACAAACAGGGTTGCTCTCTTAATAGCCAAAAACATTCAGTACTTC. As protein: CASSLATNRVALLIAKNIQYF.

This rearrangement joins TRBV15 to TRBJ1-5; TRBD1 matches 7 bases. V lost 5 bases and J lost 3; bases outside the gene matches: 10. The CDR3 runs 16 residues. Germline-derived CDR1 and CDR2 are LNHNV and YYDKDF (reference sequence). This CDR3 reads CATSPDRALSNQPQHF. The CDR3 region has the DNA TGTGCCACCAGCCCCGACAGGGCGCTTTCCAATCAGCCCCAGCATTTT.

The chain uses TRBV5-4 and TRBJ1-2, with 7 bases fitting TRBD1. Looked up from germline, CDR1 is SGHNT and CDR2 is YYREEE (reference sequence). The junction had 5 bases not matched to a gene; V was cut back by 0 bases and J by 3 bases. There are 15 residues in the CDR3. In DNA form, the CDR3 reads TGTGCCAGCAGCTTGGTTGGGACAGAATACTATGGCTACACCTTC. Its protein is CASSLVGTEYYGYTF.

DNA of the CDR3: TGTGCCAGCAGCTGGGGACAGGGAAACTACGAGCAGTACTTC. Amino acids: CASSWGQGNYEQYF. The genes are TRBV5-4 and TRBJ2-7; 9 positions match TRBD1. V lost 3 bases and J lost 3; bases outside the gene matches: 4. This CDR3 is built from 14 residues. In germline, CDR1 is SGHNT, CDR2 YYREEE (reference sequence).

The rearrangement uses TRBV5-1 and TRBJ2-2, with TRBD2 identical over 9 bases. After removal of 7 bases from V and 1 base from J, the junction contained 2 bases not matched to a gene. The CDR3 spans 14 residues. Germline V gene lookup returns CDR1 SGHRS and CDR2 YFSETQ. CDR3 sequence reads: CASQTSGNTGELFF. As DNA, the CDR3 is TGCGCCAGCCAGACTAGCGGGAACACCGGGGAGCTGTTTTTT.

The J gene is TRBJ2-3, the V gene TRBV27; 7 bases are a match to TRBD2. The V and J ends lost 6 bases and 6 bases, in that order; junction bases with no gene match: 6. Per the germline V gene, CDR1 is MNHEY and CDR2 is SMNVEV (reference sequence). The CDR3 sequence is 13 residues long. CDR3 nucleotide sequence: TGTGCCAGCAGGACAGCGGGACGGGATACGCAGTATTTT. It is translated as CASRTAGRDTQYF.

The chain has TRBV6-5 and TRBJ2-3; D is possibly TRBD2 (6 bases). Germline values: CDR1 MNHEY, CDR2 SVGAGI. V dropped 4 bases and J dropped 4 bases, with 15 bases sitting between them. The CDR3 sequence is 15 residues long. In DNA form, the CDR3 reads TGTGCCAGCAGTTTGGACTATCTTAAGGCAGATACGCAGTATTTT. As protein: CASSLDYLKADTQYF.

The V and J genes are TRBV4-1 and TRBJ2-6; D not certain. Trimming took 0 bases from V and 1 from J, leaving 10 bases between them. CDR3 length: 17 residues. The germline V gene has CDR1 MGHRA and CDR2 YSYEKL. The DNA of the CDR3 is TGCGCCAGCAGCCAAGAGGGTAGCTTGTCTGGGGCCAACGTCCTGACTTTC. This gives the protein CASSQEGSLSGANVLTF.

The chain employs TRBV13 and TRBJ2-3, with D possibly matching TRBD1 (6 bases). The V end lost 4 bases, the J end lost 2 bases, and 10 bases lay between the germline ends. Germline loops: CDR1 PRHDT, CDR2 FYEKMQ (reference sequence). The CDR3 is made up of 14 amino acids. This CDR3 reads CASSYGQNTDTQYF. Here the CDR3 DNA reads TGTGCCAGCAGCTATGGACAGAACACAGATACGCAGTATTTT.

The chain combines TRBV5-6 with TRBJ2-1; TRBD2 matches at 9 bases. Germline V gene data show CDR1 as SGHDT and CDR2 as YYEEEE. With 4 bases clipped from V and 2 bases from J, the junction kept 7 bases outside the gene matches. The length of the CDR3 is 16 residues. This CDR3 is CASSPLLAGTYNEQFF. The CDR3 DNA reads TGTGCCAGCAGCCCCCTCCTAGCGGGAACCTACAATGAGCAGTTCTTC. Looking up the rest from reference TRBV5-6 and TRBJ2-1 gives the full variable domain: DAGVTQSPTHLIKTRGQQVTLRCSPKSGHDTVSWYQQALGQGPQFIFQYYEEEERQRGNFPDRFSGHQFPNYSSELNVNALLLGDSALYLCASSPLLAGTYNEQFFGPGTRLTVL.